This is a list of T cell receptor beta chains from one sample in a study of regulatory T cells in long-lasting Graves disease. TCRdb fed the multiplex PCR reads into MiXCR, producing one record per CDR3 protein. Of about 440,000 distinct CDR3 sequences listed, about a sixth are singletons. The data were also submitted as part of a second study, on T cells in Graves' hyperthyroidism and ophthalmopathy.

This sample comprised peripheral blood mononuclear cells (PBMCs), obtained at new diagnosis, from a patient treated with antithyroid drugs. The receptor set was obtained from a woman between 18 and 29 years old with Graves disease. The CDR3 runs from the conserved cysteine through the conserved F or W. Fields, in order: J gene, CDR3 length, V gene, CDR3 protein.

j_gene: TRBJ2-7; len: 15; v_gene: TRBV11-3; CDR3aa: CASSLGEGSSYEQYF
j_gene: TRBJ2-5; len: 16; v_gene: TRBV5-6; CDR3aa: CASSSGTGIAQETQYF
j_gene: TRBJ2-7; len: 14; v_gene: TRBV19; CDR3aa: CASSDRGWAYEQYF
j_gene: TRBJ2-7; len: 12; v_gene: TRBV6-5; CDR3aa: CASSYSLSEQYF
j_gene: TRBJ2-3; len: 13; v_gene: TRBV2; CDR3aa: CASSQSLLRTLYF
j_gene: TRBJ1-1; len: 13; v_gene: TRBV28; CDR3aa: CASRYSLNTEAFF
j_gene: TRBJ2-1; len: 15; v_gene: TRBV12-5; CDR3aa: CASGLVAGEKVEQFF
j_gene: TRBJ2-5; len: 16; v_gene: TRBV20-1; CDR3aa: CSARELAGGPIETQYF
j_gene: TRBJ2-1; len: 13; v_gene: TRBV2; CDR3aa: CANSELQLNEQFF
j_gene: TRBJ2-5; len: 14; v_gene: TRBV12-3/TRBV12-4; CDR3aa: CASRAGAPVETQYF
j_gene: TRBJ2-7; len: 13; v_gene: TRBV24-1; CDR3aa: CATSDPPSYEQYF
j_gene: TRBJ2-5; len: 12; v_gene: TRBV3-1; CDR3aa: CASSQDAKTQYF
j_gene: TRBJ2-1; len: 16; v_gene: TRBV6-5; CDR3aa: CASSYGTSGSHNEQFF
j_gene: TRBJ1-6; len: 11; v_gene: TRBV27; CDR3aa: CASSGGGPLHF
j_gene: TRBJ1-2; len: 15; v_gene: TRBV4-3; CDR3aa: CASSQDLGLNPGYTF
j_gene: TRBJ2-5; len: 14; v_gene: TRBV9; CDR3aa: CASSTGTSEETQYF
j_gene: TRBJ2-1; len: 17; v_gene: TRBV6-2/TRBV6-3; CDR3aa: CASSYSRGTSSYNEQFF
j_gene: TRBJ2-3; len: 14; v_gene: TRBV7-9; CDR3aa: CASSFEGNTDTQYF